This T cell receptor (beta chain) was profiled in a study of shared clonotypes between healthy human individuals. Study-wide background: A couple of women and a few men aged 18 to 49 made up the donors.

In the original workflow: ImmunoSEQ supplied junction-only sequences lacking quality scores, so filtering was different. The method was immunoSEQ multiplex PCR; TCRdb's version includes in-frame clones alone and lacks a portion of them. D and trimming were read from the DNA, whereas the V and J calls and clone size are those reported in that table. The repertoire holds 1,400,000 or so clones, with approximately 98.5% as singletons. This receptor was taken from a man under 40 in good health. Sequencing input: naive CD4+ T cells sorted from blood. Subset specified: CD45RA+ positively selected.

The CDR3 reads CASSLAGPGYTF. DNA for the CDR3: TGCGCCAGCAGCTTGGCGGGGCCGGGCTACACCTTC. The J gene is TRBJ1-2, the V gene TRBV5-1; D is possibly TRBD1 (5 bases). Trimming took 0 bases from V and 8 from J, leaving 8 bases between them. Germline lookup yields CDR1 SGHRS and CDR2 YFSETQ. This CDR3 is 12 amino acids long.